Listed below are T cell receptor beta chains from one sample, sequenced in a study of cytomegalovirus exposure and HLA in healthy donors. Sequencing was performed with immunoSEQ multiplex PCR; in TCRdb, only in-frame clones are kept and a portion is missing. The data hold 110,000 or so clones, with 70% to 90% observed a single time. The source material was PBMCs. These TCRs come from a man aged 18 to 30 in good health and CMV-seropositive. The conserved cysteine and the conserved F or W are not part of the CDR3 here.

V: TRBV28; J: TRBJ2-7; CDR3: ASSPSGTWAYEQY
V: TRBV18; J: TRBJ2-6; CDR3: ASSPTGLSGANVLT
V: TRBV12-2; J: TRBJ2-2; CDR3: ASRSDRGGNTGELF
V: TRBV5-6; J: TRBJ2-5; CDR3: ASSSPSRHLAGGLETQY
V: TRBV6-5; J: TRBJ1-2; CDR3: ASSYAGGQHGYT
V: TRBV2; J: TRBJ1-6; CDR3: ASSLQGAQNSPLH
V: TRBV2; J: TRBJ2-7; CDR3: ASRAVSGTYEQY
V: TRBV7-9; J: TRBJ1-5; CDR3: ASSKGGVQPQH
V: TRBV29-1; J: TRBJ2-7; CDR3: SAIGWRGEQY
V: TRBV19; J: TRBJ1-2; CDR3: ASSMGGAFGGYT
V: TRBV7-8; J: TRBJ2-5; CDR3: ASRPVGVQGETQY
V: TRBV5-4; J: TRBJ1-1; CDR3: ASSLDTGGEAF
V: TRBV11-3; J: TRBJ2-7; CDR3: ASSLRGGASDEQY
V: TRBV6-4; J: TRBJ2-3; CDR3: ASSATSGASSTDTQY
V: TRBV15; J: TRBJ2-1; CDR3: ATSRGQRYNEQF
V: TRBV27; J: TRBJ1-2; CDR3: ASSFNPGQGVGYGYT
V: TRBV19; J: TRBJ1-2; CDR3: ASSTGLRRDYGYT
V: TRBV7-9; J: TRBJ2-7; CDR3: ASSTQGAGEQY
V: TRBV9; J: TRBJ2-7; CDR3: ASSVGQGARNEQY
V: TRBV7-9; J: TRBJ1-3; CDR3: ASSLTGDTGNTIY
V: TRBV7-2; J: TRBJ1-2; CDR3: ASSLQGFGYT
V: TRBV5-1; J: TRBJ2-1; CDR3: ASSLTGSGEQF
V: TRBV2; J: TRBJ2-2; CDR3: ASSDPTGGNTGELF
V: TRBV29-1; J: TRBJ2-5; CDR3: SVPTGLAETQY
V: TRBV2; J: TRBJ1-5; CDR3: ASSAETGDQPQH
V: TRBV19; J: TRBJ1-2; CDR3: ASRHRDRPSNYGYT
V: TRBV6-4; J: TRBJ2-2; CDR3: ASSGTDTNTGELF
V: TRBV5-1; J: TRBJ2-1; CDR3: ASSSRRGGAHNEQF
V: TRBV7-9; J: TRBJ1-2; CDR3: ASSSSGTGFGGYT
V: TRBV29-1; J: TRBJ1-4; CDR3: SGRTGGEKLF
V: TRBV5-5; J: TRBJ1-5; CDR3: ASSDSRGNQPQH
V: TRBV5-5; J: TRBJ1-5; CDR3: ASSQDRGPQH
V: TRBV5-1; J: TRBJ2-1; CDR3: ASSLEGGGPYNEQF
V: TRBV6-5; J: TRBJ2-5; CDR3: ASSYSASGGWAQY
V: TRBV6-1; J: TRBJ1-1; CDR3: ASSGLNTEAF
V: TRBV13; J: TRBJ2-7; CDR3: ASSSSGTGSYEQY
V: TRBV4-1; J: TRBJ1-3; CDR3: ASGTGEENTIY
V: TRBV2; J: TRBJ1-6; CDR3: ASSESRDYNSPLH
V: TRBV27; J: TRBJ1-4; CDR3: ASSQRQNEKLF
V: TRBV19; J: TRBJ1-2; CDR3: ASRRPWGGYT
V: TRBV5-4; J: TRBJ2-5; CDR3: ASSSPGGQETQY
V: TRBV6-5; J: TRBJ1-1; CDR3: ASSYGDREAF
V: TRBV4-3; J: TRBJ2-5; CDR3: ASSQDWTSRSGETQY
V: TRBV27; J: TRBJ2-3; CDR3: ASSRRGGNTDTQY
V: TRBV5-5; J: TRBJ1-6; CDR3: ASSLTDRGRSSPLH